One and the same sample provided the 4 T cell receptor beta chains below, sequenced in a study of CD8 T cells in Susac syndrome. The RNA input was about 0.5 to 1 ug, and it was reverse transcribed with random hexamers. In TCRdb, the immunoSEQ multiplex PCR reads were re-called with MiXCR into one record per CDR3 protein. Altogether 75,000 to 80,000 distinct CDR3 sequences are present, around 94% being singletons, with the ten largest covering about 0.5%. The sequenced sample was CD8+ T cells from PBMCs. The receptor set was obtained from a human donor with Susac syndrome.

The chain combines TRBV7-9 with TRBJ1-1, with 9 bases that match TRBD1. Germline trimming cut 2 bases from V and 10 bases from J; bases unmatched to any gene: 8. This CDR3 has 14 amino acids. The germline gives CDR1 SEHNR, CDR2 FQNEAQ (reference sequence). The CDR3: CASSLKGQGRRAFF. DNA for the CDR3: TGTGCCAGCAGCTTAAAGGGACAGGGTCGGCGAGCTTTCTTT.

The J gene is TRBJ2-1, the V gene TRBV6-2 or TRBV6-3, with 9 bases fitting TRBD1. CDR3 length: 17 residues. CDR1 and CDR2 (germline): MNHEY, SVGEGT. The V gene end was trimmed by 6 bases and the J gene end by 8 bases; junction bases not matched to a gene: 17. The CDR3 loop is CASRRVKDRGFWHEQFF. CDR3 bases: TGTGCCAGCAGACGTGTCAAGGACAGGGGATTTTGGCATGAGCAGTTCTTC.

The chain carries TRBV7-9 and TRBJ1-6; 9 bases align to TRBD1. Germline V lookup: CDR1 SEHNR, CDR2 FQNEAQ (reference sequence). The CDR3 runs to 15 residues. Trimming cost V 5 bases and J 6 bases; bases outside gene matches: 5. The CDR3 DNA follows: TGTGCCAGCAGCCCGCCGGACAGGGGTAATTCACCCCTCCACTTT. Translation gives CASSPPDRGNSPLHF. The full variable domain, completed using reference TRBV7-9 and TRBJ1-6, is DTGVSQNPRHKITKRGQNVTFRCDPISEHNRLYWYRQTLGQGPEFLTYFQNEAQLEKSRLLSDRFSAERPKGSFSTLEIQRTEQGDSAMYLCASSPPDRGNSPLHFGNGTRLTVT.

The gene calls are TRBV27 and TRBJ2-1; D is perhaps TRBD2 (6 bases). Trimming took 3 bases from V and 4 from J, leaving 10 bases between them. In germline, CDR1 is MNHEY, CDR2 SMNVEV (reference sequence). The CDR3 runs 14 residues. The CDR3 protein is CASSLYGTYNEQFF. Here the CDR3 DNA reads TGTGCCAGCAGTTTGTACGGGACTTACAATGAGCAGTTCTTC.